This T cell receptor beta chain was observed in a study of shared clonotypes between healthy human individuals. Study-level findings and limits: Despite large depth, rarefaction showed incomplete sorted-subset sequencing.

Note on this clone: As yet, its antigen is unknown.

The authors loaded about 0.2 ug DNA, some 32,000 T cell genomes, into sorted-subset replicate PCRs. Authors' methods: ImmunoSEQ only sent back junction sequences with no quality scores, so filtering was done differently. Generated by immunoSEQ multiplex PCR, the TCRdb table keeps only in-frame clones and is missing some. Clonal size and the V and J genes are those of that table, whereas D and trimming came from the DNA. The data show roughly 220,000 clones, 50% to 80% seen once. In the CD4+ fraction, cells were divided into CD45RA+ naive and CD45RA-negative memory subsets. Germline assignment: CDR1 LNHNV and CDR2 YYDKDF (reference sequence). With V trimmed by 3 bases and J by 10 bases, 7 bases remained unmatched. The CDR3 has 14 residues.

This receptor was obtained from a man aged 25 to 40 in good health. The sequencing sample was made of memory CD4+ T cells sorted from blood. Subset indicated: CD45RA-negative fraction. The chain links TRBV15 to TRBJ2-4, with 9 bases aligning to TRBD1. The CDR3 loop reads CATSRVTGGYIQYF. In DNA, the CDR3 is TGTGCCACCAGCAGGGTTACAGGGGGCTATATTCAGTACTTC. Using reference TRBV15 and TRBJ2-4 for the parts outside the CDR3, the full variable domain is DAMVIQNPRYQVTQFGKPVTLSCSQTLNHNVMYWYQQKSSQAPKLLFHYYDKDFNNEADTPDNFQSRRPNTSFCFLDIRSPGLGDTAMYLCATSRVTGGYIQYFGAGTRLSVL.